The clone carrying this TCR beta chain has a handful of counts. Germline V gene sequence: CDR1 LGHDT, CDR2 YNNKEL (reference sequence). V lost 0 bases and J lost 2; bases outside the gene matches: 6. This CDR3 is 16 amino acids long. The record originates from a study of T cells after yellow fever vaccination. 5'RACE template switching generated TCR cDNA, adding a universal primer site and UMIs. TCRdb re-derived calls from the 5' RACE reads in MiXCR, one entry per CDR3 protein. Here the sample spans about 340,000 distinct CDR3 sequences, 3% to 4.5% being singletons. This TCR came from a man aged 18 to 35 who received the YFV17D yellow fever vaccine. This material consisted of PBMCs, taken 5 days after the yellow fever booster vaccination. V usage is TRBV3-1 and J usage is TRBJ2-7; 8 nucleotides align to TRBD1. CDR3 in DNA: TGTGCCAGCAGCCAAGATTGGGGACAGGCCACCTACGAGCAGTACTTC. Its protein product is CASSQDWGQATYEQYF.